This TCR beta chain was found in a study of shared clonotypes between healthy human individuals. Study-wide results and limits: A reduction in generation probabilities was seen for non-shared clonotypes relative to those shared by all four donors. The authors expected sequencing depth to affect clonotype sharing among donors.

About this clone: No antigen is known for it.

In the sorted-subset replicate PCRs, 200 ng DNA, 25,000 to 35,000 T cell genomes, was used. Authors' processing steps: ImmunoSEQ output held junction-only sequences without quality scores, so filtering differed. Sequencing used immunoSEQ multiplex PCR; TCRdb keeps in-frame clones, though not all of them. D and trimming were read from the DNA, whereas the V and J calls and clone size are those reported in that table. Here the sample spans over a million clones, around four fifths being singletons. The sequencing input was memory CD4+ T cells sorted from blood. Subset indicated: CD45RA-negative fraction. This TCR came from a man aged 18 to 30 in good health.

CDR3 in amino acids: CAWDPGTSGRLGTGELFF. The CDR3 DNA is TGTGCCTGGGACCCCGGGACTAGCGGGAGGTTGGGCACCGGGGAGCTGTTTTTT. V and J are TRBV30 and TRBJ2-2; TRBD2 agrees at 15 bases. CDR1 GTSNPN and CDR2 SVGIG come from the germline V gene (reference sequence). CDR3 size: 18 residues. Trimming cost V 5 bases and J 4 bases; bases outside gene matches: 11.